The sequence of this T cell receptor (beta chain) was determined in a study of blood T cell repertoires in COVID-19. Sequencing used immunoSEQ multiplex PCR; TCRdb keeps in-frame clones, though not all of them. This sample yields more than 300,000 clones, of which about 92% are seen a single time; approximately 17% belongs to the top ten. CDR1 and CDR2 from the germline V gene are MGHRA and YSYEKL. The CDR3 length is 15 residues. Losses at the gene ends were 4 bases for V and 7 bases for J; bases not matched to a gene: 11. Sequenced material: PBMCs or T cells enriched from blood (not recorded which). The chain joins TRBV4-1 to TRBJ1-2; TRBD1 matches at 8 bases. This clonotype originated in a woman aged 25 to 39 who had recovered from COVID-19. The DNA of the CDR3 is TGCGCCAGCAGCCGGGGAGGGGCAGGGGGCTCTGGCTACACCTTC. It encodes CASSRGGAGGSGYTF.